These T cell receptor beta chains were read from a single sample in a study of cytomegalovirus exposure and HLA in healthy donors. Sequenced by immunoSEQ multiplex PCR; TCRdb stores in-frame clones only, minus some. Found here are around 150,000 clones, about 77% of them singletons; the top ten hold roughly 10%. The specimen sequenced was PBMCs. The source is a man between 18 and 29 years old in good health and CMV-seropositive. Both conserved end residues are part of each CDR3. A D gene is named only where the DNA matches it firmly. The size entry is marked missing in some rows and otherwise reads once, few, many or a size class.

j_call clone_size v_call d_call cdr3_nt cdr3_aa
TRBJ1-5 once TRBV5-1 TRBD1 TGCGCCAGCTTCCACCCGTTGGGACAGGAACCTTTTCGAAATAGCAATCAGCCCCAGCATTTT CASFHPLGQEPFRNSNQPQHF
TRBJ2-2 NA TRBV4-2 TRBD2 TGTGCCAGCAGCCAACCGGGACTAGGTCTCTCCGGGGAGCTGTTTTTT CASSQPGLGLSGELFF
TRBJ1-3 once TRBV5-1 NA TGCGCCAGCAGCTTGGACGCAGACTCTGGAAACACCATATATTTT CASSLDADSGNTIYF
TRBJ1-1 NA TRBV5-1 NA NA CASSLDFGQGASFF
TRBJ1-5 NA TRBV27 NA TGTGCCAGCAGTCAGGGCCGCCATCAGCCCCAGCATTTT CASSQGRHQPQHF
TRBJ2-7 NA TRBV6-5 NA TGTGCCAGCAGCGCCAGGACTCACTACGAGCAGTACTTC CASSARTHYEQYF
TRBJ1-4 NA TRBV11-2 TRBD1 TGTGCCAGCAGCTTAACAGGGGGCAGTAATGAAAAACTGTTTTTT CASSLTGGSNEKLFF
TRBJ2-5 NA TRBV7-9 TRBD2 TGTGCCAGCAGCTCCTTAGCGGGAGGGGGGGCCCAGTACTTC CASSSLAGGGAQYF
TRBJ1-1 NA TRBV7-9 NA TGTGCCAGCAGCACCCTAACGGGGGGGACTGAAGCTTTCTTT CASSTLTGGTEAFF
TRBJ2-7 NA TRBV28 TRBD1 TGTGCCAGCAGTCCTTCCGGGACAGGGGATTACGAGCAGTACTTC CASSPSGTGDYEQYF
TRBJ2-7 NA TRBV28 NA TGTGCCAGCAGCCTCGACAGACTGAAGTACGAGCAGTACTTC CASSLDRLKYEQYF
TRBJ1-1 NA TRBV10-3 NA TGTGCCATCAGTAATAGCGTGGGAACTGAAGCTTTCTTT CAISNSVGTEAFF
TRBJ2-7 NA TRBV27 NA TGTGCCAGCAGTTTGGGTAGCCACTACGAGCAGTACTTC CASSLGSHYEQYF
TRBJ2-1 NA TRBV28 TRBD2 TGTGCCAGCTTGGGACTAGCGGGATTCAATGAGCAGTTCTTC CASLGLAGFNEQFF
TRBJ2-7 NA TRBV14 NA TGTGCCAGCAGCCCAAAGAGGGGGGGGCCCTACGAGCAGTACTTC CASSPKRGGPYEQYF
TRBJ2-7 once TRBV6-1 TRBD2 TGTGCCAGCTCAGGGAGGGAAGGGTACGAGCAGTACTTC CASSGREGYEQYF
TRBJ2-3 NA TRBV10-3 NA TGTGCCATCAGTGTAAGGAGTAGCCGCACAGATACGCAGTATTTT CAISVRSSRTDTQYF
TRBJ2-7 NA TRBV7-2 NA TGTGCCAGCAGCTTAGGGGGGCAGATACAGGGTTACGAGCAGTACTTC CASSLGGQIQGYEQYF
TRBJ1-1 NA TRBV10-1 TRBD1 TGCGCCAGCAGCGACGCCGGGACAGGGGACACTGAAGCTTTCTTT CASSDAGTGDTEAFF
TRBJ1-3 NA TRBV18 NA TGTGCCAGCTCACCATTCCCTGCGGAACGCTCTGGAAACACCATATATTTT CASSPFPAERSGNTIYF
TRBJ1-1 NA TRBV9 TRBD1 TGTGCCAGCAGCGCCCCCTGGGACAGACAGAACACTGAAGCTTTCTTT CASSAPWDRQNTEAFF
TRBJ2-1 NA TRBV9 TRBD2 TGTGCCAGCAGCCCAACGGGACTAGTATATGAGCAGTTCTTC CASSPTGLVYEQFF
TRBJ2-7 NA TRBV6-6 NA TGTGCCAGCAGTTACGAGGCGGTAGTGGCCGAGCAGTACTTC CASSYEAVVAEQYF
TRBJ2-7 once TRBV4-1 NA TGCGCCAGCAGAGGGACACCTTCAGTAGCCTACGAGCAGTACTTC CASRGTPSVAYEQYF
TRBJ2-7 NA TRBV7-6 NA TGTGCCAGCAGCCCGTTGGGGGCCTCTGGCGAGCAGTACTTC CASSPLGASGEQYF
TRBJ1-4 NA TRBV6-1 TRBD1 TGTGCCAGCAGTCCCCAGGGGGGATCCGGTGAAAAACTGTTTTTT CASSPQGGSGEKLFF
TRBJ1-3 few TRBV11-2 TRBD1 TGTGCCAGCAGTTACCGATCGGGGACAGGGGGTTCCTCTGGAAACACCATATATTTT CASSYRSGTGGSSGNTIYF
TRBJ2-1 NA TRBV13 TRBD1 TGTGCCAGCAGCTCAGGACAGGGGGGAATCAATGAGCAGTTCTTC CASSSGQGGINEQFF
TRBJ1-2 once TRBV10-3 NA TGTGCCATCACGGAGCGGAGTCATAGGGACTACACCTTC CAITERSHRDYTF
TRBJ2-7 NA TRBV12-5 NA TGTGCTAGTGGTTCGTCTACGATTGGAGGCGAGCAGTACTTC CASGSSTIGGEQYF
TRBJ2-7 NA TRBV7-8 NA TGTGCCAGCAGCCATACAGGAGCCTACGAGCAGTACTTC CASSHTGAYEQYF
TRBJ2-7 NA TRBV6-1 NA TGTGCCAGCACGGACAGCTACGAGCAGTACTTC CASTDSYEQYF
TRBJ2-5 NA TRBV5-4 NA TGTGCCTCCGGGGGGACATCTCAAGAGACCCAGTACTTC CASGGTSQETQYF
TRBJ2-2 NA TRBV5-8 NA TGTGCCAGCAACAGGGCGAACACCGGGGAGCTGTTTTTT CASNRANTGELFF
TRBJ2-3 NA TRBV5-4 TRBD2 TGTGCCAGCAGCCTGAGGACTAGTGGGGGCACAGATACGCAGTATTTT CASSLRTSGGTDTQYF
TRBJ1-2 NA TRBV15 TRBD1 TGTGCCACCAGCAGACCAAATGGGGGACAGGGATACGGCTACACCTTC CATSRPNGGQGYGYTF
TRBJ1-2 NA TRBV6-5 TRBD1 TGTGCCAGCAGTTATGCAGGGGGCTATGGCTACACCTTC CASSYAGGYGYTF
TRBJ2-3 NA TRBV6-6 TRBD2 TGTGCCAGCAGTTACACTAGTGGGGGGGCAGATACGCAGTATTTT CASSYTSGGADTQYF
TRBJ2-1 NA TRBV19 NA TGTGCCAGTAGTATTCCGCGCGGGCTTACTTCGAATGAGCAGTTCTTC CASSIPRGLTSNEQFF
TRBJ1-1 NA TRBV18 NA TGTGCCAGCTCGCGCCTGGAGGACACTGAAGCTTTCTTT CASSRLEDTEAFF
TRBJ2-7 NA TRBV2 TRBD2 TGTGCCAGCAGTGAATTTAGCGGGCCCTTCTACGAGCAGTACTTC CASSEFSGPFYEQYF
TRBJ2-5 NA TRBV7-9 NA TGTGCCAGCAGCCGAGGGGAGGGGGAGCCGCAAGAGACCCAGTACTTC CASSRGEGEPQETQYF
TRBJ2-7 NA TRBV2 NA TGTGCCAGCCGCGGCCGGCTATTGACCTACGAGCAGTACTTC CASRGRLLTYEQYF